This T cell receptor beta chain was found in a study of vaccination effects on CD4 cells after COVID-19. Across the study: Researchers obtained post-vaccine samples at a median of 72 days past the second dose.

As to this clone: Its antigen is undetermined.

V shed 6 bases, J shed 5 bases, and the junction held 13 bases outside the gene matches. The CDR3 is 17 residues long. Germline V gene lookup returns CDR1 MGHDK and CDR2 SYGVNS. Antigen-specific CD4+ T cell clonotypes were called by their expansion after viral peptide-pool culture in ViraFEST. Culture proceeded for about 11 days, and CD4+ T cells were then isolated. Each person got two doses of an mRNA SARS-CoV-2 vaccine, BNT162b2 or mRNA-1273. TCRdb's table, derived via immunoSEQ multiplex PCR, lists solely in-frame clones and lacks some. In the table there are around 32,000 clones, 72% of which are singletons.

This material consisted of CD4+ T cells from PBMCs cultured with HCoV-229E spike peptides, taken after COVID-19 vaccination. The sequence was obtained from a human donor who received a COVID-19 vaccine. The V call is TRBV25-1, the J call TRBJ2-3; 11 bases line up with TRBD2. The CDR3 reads CASRQTRSGLAGDTQYF. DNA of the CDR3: TGTGCCAGCAGGCAGACTCGTAGCGGACTAGCGGGAGATACGCAGTATTTT.